Below, 27 T cell receptor beta chains from the same sample are listed, as sequenced in a study of cytomegalovirus exposure and HLA in healthy donors. The PCR had 60 Vbeta and 13 Jbeta primers. TCRdb keeps only in-frame clones here, not all; method: immunoSEQ multiplex PCR. The table records 150,000 to 200,000 clones, under 70% of them present only once. What was sequenced was PBMCs. These receptors came from a man in his thirties or forties in good health and CMV-seropositive.

Only a few counts were recorded for this clone. The chain couples TRBV7-8 to TRBJ1-1, with D possibly being TRBD1 (5 bases). V was shortened by 1 base and J by 5 bases, with 17 bases between the two germline ends. Germline CDR1 is SGHVS and CDR2 is FQNEAQ. CDR3 length equals 16 residues. As DNA, the CDR3 is TGTGCCAGCAGCTTAGTTGAGGCAGGCGGGGGAACTGAAGCTTTCTTT. Its translation: CASSLVEAGGGTEAFF.

CDR3 protein: CASSNLGQSNQPQHF. The CDR3 DNA follows: TGCGCCAGCAGTAATTTAGGACAGTCCAATCAGCCCCAGCATTTT. V is TRBV23-1 and J is TRBJ1-5; a possible D gene is TRBD1 (6 bases). TRBV23-1 is given ORF status, its function remaining uncertain. This CDR3 contains 15 residues. V lost 5 bases and J 3 bases, leaving 14 bases between the germline ends.

The rearrangement joins TRBV19 to TRBJ1-3, with 9 bases identical to TRBD1. Per germline, CDR1 LNHDA and CDR2 SQIVND (reference sequence). Germline trimming cut 0 bases from V and 5 bases from J; bases unmatched to any gene: 2. This CDR3 region has 15 residues. In DNA, the CDR3 is TGTGCCAGTAGTATAGATGGACAGGGGAGAAACACCATATATTTT. It specifies CASSIDGQGRNTIYF.

J is TRBJ1-2 and V is TRBV27; D ambiguous. This CDR3 has 13 residues. Between the trimmed V and J ends, which lost 3 bases and 6 bases, there was a span of 11 bases. Per germline, CDR1 MNHEY and CDR2 SMNVEV (reference sequence). The CDR3 nucleotides are TGTGCCAGCAGTTTCCGAGGGTACCATGGCTACACCTTC. Protein: CASSFRGYHGYTF.

The CDR3 spells CASSVAGGVDSPLHF. Written as DNA, the CDR3 is TGTGCCAGCAGCGTAGCTGGGGGCGTTGATTCACCCCTCCACTTT. This rearrangement joins TRBV9 to TRBJ1-6, with D maybe TRBD1 (6 bases). CDR1 and CDR2 (germline): SGDLS, YYNGEE. With 0 bases removed from V and 8 bases from J, the gap between germline ends came to 12 bases. The CDR3 covers 15 residues. Based on the CDR3 plus reference TRBV9 and TRBJ1-6, the full variable domain is DSGVTQTPKHLITATGQRVTLRCSPRSGDLSVYWYQQSLDQGLQFLIQYYNGEERAKGNILERFSAQQFPDLHSELNLSSLELGDSALYFCASSVAGGVDSPLHFGNGTRLTVT.

V is TRBV7-9 and J is TRBJ2-7, with TRBD2 as a possible D gene (6 bases). The germline CDR1 and CDR2 sequences are SEHNR and FQNEAQ (reference sequence). The CDR3 consists of 16 residues. Between the trimmed V and J ends, which lost 10 bases and 6 bases, there was a span of 28 bases. CDR3 coding DNA: TGTGCCACCCAAGGACTACGGATTGGGAGAATCGGCGAGCAGTACTTC. It specifies CATQGLRIGRIGEQYF.

Of note for this clone: Mismatch with germline at one junction end may stem from a read error. V and J are TRBV7-2 and TRBJ2-5; the match to TRBD2 covers 11 bases. Germline CDR1 reads SGHTA; CDR2 reads FQGNSA. The CDR3 runs 18 residues. In nucleotides, the CDR3 is TGTGCCAGCAGTCCTATTAGGGGAGGGACTAGCGGACAAGGGACCCAGTACTTC. Protein sequence: CASSPIRGGTSGQGTQYF.

As DNA, the CDR3 is TGTGCCAGTAGATCGGGAACGAACACCGGGGAGCTGTTTTTT. Protein sequence: CASRSGTNTGELFF. The chain links TRBV19 to TRBJ2-2; the D gene is possibly TRBD2 (5 bases). This CDR3 contains 14 residues. Germline V gene data show CDR1 as LNHDA and CDR2 as SQIVND (reference sequence). Trimming shortened V by 6 bases and J by 0 bases, and 8 bases separated the two germline ends.

The chain recombines TRBV15 with TRBJ2-5, with D perhaps matching TRBD2 (5 bases). With 1 base removed from V and 5 bases from J, the gap between germline ends came to 14 bases. This CDR3 spans 15 amino acids. Germline V gene data show CDR1 as LNHNV and CDR2 as YYDKDF (reference sequence). CDR3 in amino acids: CATSRAYERVETQYF. The CDR3, as DNA: TGTGCCACCAGCAGAGCGTACGAGAGGGTGGAGACCCAGTACTTC.

The V call is TRBV19, the J call TRBJ1-2; D is unresolved. Per the germline V gene, CDR1 is LNHDA and CDR2 is SQIVND (reference sequence). V lost 3 bases to trimming and J lost 8 bases, with 10 bases between them. The CDR3 consists of 12 residues. Here the CDR3 reads CASSMVLGGYTF. The CDR3 region has the DNA TGTGCCAGTAGTATGGTGCTAGGAGGCTACACCTTC.

This chain connects TRBV6-5 to TRBJ1-1; a weak D match, TRBD1 (6 bases). CDR1 is MNHEY and CDR2 is SVGAGI in the germline V gene. V shed 5 bases and J shed 4 bases, with 11 bases lying between them. The CDR3 has 13 amino acids. The CDR3: CASSLQGATEAFF. In DNA, the CDR3 is TGTGCCAGCAGTCTACAGGGTGCCACTGAAGCTTTCTTT.

CDR3 amino acids: CASSPLADSYEQYF. CDR3 sequence (DNA): TGTGCCAGCAGCCCGCTGGCGGACTCCTACGAGCAGTACTTC. The J gene is TRBJ2-5, the V gene TRBV7-3; no reliable D call. With the DNA end fitting TRBJ2-7 better, the J assignment may be wrong. CDR3 length: 14 amino acids. Germline assignment: CDR1 SGHTA and CDR2 FQGTGA.

CDR3 in DNA: TGTGCCAGCAGTTTATGGGGGACTAGCGGGAACTACGAGCAGTACTTC. It encodes CASSLWGTSGNYEQYF. V usage is TRBV28 and J usage is TRBJ2-7; 13 bases are a match to TRBD2. The V gene's germline CDR1 is MDHEN and CDR2 SYDVKM. CDR3 length: 16 amino acids. V shed 0 bases and J 3 bases; nucleotides not matched to a gene: 2.

The count of this clone is one. V is TRBV5-4 and J is TRBJ2-1, with TRBD1 matching 8 bases. CDR3 size: 15 residues. Germline lookup yields CDR1 SGHNT and CDR2 YYREEE (reference sequence). J lost 9 bases, V lost 3 bases, and 11 bases had no gene match. The CDR3 protein is CASSSQGAQGAEQFF. The CDR3, as DNA: TGTGCCAGCAGCTCACAGGGAGCCCAGGGGGCTGAGCAGTTCTTC.

V gene TRBV7-2 combines with J gene TRBJ2-5, with 7 bases lining up with TRBD2. Trimming at V came to 4 bases and at J to 2 bases, leaving 13 bases not matched to a gene. Germline V CDR1 and CDR2: SGHTA, FQGNSA. CDR3 size: 17 residues. The CDR3 DNA sequence: TGTGCCAGCAGCTCCGCCCCCGGGACTACGGGGCAAGAGACCCAGTACTTC. Translated: CASSSAPGTTGQETQYF.

The chain recombines TRBV9 with TRBJ2-2; TRBD1 agrees at 11 bases. CDR1 and CDR2 (germline): SGDLS, YYNGEE. V shed 3 bases, J shed 5 bases, and the junction held 6 bases outside the gene matches. This CDR3 region has 16 residues. CDR3 DNA sequence: TGTGCCAGCAGCGGTCCGGGACAGGGGGTTACCGGGGAGCTGTTTTTT. This codes for CASSGPGQGVTGELFF. The full variable domain, in which reference TRBV9 and TRBJ2-2 provide the parts outside the CDR3, is DSGVTQTPKHLITATGQRVTLRCSPRSGDLSVYWYQQSLDQGLQFLIQYYNGEERAKGNILERFSAQQFPDLHSELNLSSLELGDSALYFCASSGPGQGVTGELFFGEGSRLTVL.

V usage is TRBV5-4 and J usage is TRBJ2-7; D is ambiguous. The germline CDR1 and CDR2 sequences are SGHNT and YYREEE (reference sequence). V lost 2 bases and J lost 3, with 3 bases in between. CDR3 length: 11 amino acids. The CDR3 nucleotides are TGTGCCAGCAGCTTCGGCTACGAGCAGTACTTC. This codes for CASSFGYEQYF.

CDR3 nucleotide sequence: TGTGCCAGCAGTGATCCCAGCGAGTATTTCGGCAATGAGCAGTTCTTC. It encodes CASSDPSEYFGNEQFF. The chain carries TRBV28 and TRBJ2-1; D remains unclear. CDR1 and CDR2 (germline): MDHEN, SYDVKM. V shed 5 bases and J shed 6 bases, with 20 bases lying between them. This CDR3 has 16 residues.

The V call is TRBV7-3, the J call TRBJ2-2; the match to TRBD1 covers 7 bases. Trimming at V came to 7 bases and at J to 7 bases, leaving 9 bases not matched to a gene. Germline CDR1 is SGHTA and CDR2 is FQGTGA. The CDR3 totals 14 residues. The CDR3 loop is CASTWDHRGGELFF. DNA of the CDR3: TGTGCCAGCACATGGGACCACAGGGGCGGGGAGCTGTTTTTT.

This clone was recorded a few times. The chain links TRBV2 to TRBJ1-5, with 7 bases lining up with TRBD1. The J segment lost 2 bases and the V segment lost 4 bases, leaving 14 bases of the junction unmatched. CDR1 and CDR2 (germline): SNHLY, FYNNEI. The CDR3 runs to 18 residues. DNA of the CDR3: TGTGCCAGCAGTGGGGATGGGGACAGCCTCGTCGGCAATCAGCCCCAGCATTTT. This translates into CASSGDGDSLVGNQPQHF.

The V call is TRBV7-9, the J call TRBJ2-5; D not certain. The J call may be wrong; the DNA end is better matched by TRBJ2-7. The length of the CDR3 is 13 residues. In germline, CDR1 is SEHNR, CDR2 FQNEAQ (reference sequence). The CDR3 sequence is CASSREKSYEQYF. In DNA, the CDR3 is TGTGCCAGCAGCAGAGAGAAGTCCTACGAGCAGTACTTC.

This chain uses TRBV10-2 with TRBJ1-5, with D tentatively TRBD1 (6 bases). Trimming removed 8 bases from V and 7 bases from J, with 27 bases in between. The germline V gene encodes CDR1 WSHSY and CDR2 SAAADI. The CDR3 sequence is 17 residues long. The CDR3 sequence: CASPQGRINWDRQPQHF. CDR3 in DNA: TGCGCCAGCCCCCAGGGGAGAATTAATTGGGACCGCCAGCCCCAGCATTTT.

The sample holds a few counts of this clone. CDR3 amino acids: CASSLLASGRSYNEQFF. CDR3 coding DNA: TGTGCCAGCAGTTTATTGGCTAGCGGGAGGTCCTACAATGAGCAGTTCTTC. The V and J genes are TRBV27 and TRBJ2-1, with TRBD2 matching over 11 bases. CDR3 size: 17 residues. Germline V gene data show CDR1 as MNHEY and CDR2 as SMNVEV (reference sequence). V shed 1 base, J shed 1 base, and the junction held 3 bases outside the gene matches.

The V gene is TRBV4-1, the J gene TRBJ2-7; 7 nucleotides line up with TRBD2. The germline gives CDR1 MGHRA, CDR2 YSYEKL. The V gene end was trimmed by 1 base and the J gene end by 3 bases; junction bases not matched to a gene: 6. The CDR3 sequence is 15 residues long. CDR3 residues: CASSQVAAGDYEQYF. For the CDR3, the DNA is TGCGCCAGCAGCCAAGTCGCGGCGGGGGACTACGAGCAGTACTTC.

The genes are TRBV19 and TRBJ2-1; D may be TRBD1 (6 bases). Germline CDR1 reads LNHDA; CDR2 reads SQIVND (reference sequence). This CDR3 has 15 amino acids. Trimming removed 0 bases at V and 4 bases at J, with 10 bases between. The CDR3 loop reads CASSIDPTGYNEQFF. CDR3 in DNA: TGTGCCAGTAGTATAGATCCCACAGGGTACAATGAGCAGTTCTTC.

This clone was seen more than once but under ten times. The chain employs TRBV6-5 and TRBJ2-7, with D perhaps matching TRBD1 (6 bases). The CDR3 runs to 13 residues. Germline V gene sequence: CDR1 MNHEY, CDR2 SVGAGI. Deletions cut 4 bases from V and 6 bases from J, with 13 bases between. The CDR3 loop is CASSSPGQTEQYF. The CDR3 DNA sequence: TGTGCCAGCAGTTCCCCCGGACAGACCGAGCAGTACTTC.

The V call is TRBV7-3, the J call TRBJ2-5; D possibly corresponds to TRBD2 (6 bases). Deletions cut 5 bases from V and 5 bases from J, with 21 bases between. Germline CDR1 is SGHTA and CDR2 is FQGTGA. The CDR3 has 16 residues. The CDR3 loop reads CASSPRGAGGRETQYF. The CDR3 DNA follows: TGTGCCAGCAGCCCCCGGGGAGCGGGCGGGCGGGAGACCCAGTACTTC.